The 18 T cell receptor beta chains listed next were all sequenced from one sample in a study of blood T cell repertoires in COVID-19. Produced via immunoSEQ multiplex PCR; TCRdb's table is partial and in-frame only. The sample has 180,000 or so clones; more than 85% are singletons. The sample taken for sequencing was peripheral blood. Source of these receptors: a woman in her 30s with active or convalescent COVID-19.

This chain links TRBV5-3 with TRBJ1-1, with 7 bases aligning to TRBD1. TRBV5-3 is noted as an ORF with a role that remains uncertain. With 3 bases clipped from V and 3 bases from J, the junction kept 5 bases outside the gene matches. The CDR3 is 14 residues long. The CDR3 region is CARSSDRVDTEAFF. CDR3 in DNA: TGTGCCAGAAGCTCTGACAGGGTGGACACTGAAGCTTTCTTT.

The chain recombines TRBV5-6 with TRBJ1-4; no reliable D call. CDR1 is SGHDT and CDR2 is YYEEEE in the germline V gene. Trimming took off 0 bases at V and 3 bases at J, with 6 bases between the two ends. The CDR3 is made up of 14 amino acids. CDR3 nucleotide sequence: TGTGCCAGCAGCTTGGGCAGGTCTAATGAAAAACTGTTTTTT. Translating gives CASSLGRSNEKLFF.

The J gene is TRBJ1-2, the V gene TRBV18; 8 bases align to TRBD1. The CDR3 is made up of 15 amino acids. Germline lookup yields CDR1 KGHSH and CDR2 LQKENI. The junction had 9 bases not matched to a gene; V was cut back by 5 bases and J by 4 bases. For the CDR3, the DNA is TGTGCCAGCTCAGCCCGACAGGGGTCCCGCTATGGCTACACCTTC. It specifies CASSARQGSRYGYTF.

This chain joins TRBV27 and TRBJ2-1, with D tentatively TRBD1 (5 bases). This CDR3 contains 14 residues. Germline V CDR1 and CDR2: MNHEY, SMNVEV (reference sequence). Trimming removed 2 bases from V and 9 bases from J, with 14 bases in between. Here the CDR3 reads CASSLIPVQGEQFF. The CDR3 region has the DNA TGTGCCAGCAGTTTAATTCCAGTTCAGGGTGAGCAGTTCTTC.

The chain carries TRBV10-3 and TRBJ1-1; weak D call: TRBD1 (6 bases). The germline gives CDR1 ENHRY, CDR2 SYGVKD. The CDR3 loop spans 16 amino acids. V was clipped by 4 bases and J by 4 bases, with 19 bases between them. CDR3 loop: CAISGEQGFLLTEAFF. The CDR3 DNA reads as TGTGCCATCAGTGGCGAACAGGGATTTCTTCTCACTGAAGCTTTCTTT.

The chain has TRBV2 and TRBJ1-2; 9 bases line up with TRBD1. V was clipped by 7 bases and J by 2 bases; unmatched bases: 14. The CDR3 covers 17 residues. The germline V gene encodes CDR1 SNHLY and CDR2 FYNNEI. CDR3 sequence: CASILGTGRPSNYGYTF. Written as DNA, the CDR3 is TGTGCCAGCATCCTAGGGACAGGGCGCCCCTCCAACTATGGCTACACCTTC.

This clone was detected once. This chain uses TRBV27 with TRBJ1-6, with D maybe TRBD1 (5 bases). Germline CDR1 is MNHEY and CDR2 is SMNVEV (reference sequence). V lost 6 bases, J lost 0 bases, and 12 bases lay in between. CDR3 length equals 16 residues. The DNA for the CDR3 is TGTGCCAGCAGATTGACAGCCAGCTCCTATAATTCACCCCTCCACTTT. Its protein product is CASRLTASSYNSPLHF.

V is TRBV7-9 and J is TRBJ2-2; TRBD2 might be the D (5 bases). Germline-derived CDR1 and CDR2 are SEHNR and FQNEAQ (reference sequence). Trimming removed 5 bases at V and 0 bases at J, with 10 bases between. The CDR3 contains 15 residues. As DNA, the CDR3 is TGTGCCAGCAGCCTCGAGGGTACGAACACCGGGGAGCTGTTTTTT. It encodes CASSLEGTNTGELFF.

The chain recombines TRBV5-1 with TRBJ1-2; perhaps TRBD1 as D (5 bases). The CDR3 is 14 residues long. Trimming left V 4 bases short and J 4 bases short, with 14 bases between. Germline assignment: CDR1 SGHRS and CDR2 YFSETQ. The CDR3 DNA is TGCGCCAGCAGCGGGGGGACGGTGAGCTATGGCTACACCTTC. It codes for CASSGGTVSYGYTF.

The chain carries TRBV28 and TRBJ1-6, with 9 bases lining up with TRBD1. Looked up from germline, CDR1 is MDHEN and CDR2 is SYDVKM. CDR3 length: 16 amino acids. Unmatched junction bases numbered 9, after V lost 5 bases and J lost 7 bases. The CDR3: CASSTYGTGLNSPLHF. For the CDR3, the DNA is TGTGCCAGCAGTACCTACGGGACAGGGCTGAATTCACCCCTCCACTTT.

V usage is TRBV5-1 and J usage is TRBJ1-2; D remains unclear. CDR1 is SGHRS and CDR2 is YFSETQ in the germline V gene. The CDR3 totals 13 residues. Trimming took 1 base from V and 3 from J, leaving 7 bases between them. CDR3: CASSLLSDYGYTF. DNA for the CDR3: TGCGCCAGCAGCTTGTTGTCCGACTATGGCTACACCTTC.

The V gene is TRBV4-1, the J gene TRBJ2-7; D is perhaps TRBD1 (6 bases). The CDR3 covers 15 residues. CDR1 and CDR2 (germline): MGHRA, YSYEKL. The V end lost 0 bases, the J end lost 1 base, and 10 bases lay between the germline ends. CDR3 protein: CASSQENRDSYEQYF. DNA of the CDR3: TGCGCCAGCAGCCAAGAGAACAGGGATTCCTACGAGCAGTACTTC.

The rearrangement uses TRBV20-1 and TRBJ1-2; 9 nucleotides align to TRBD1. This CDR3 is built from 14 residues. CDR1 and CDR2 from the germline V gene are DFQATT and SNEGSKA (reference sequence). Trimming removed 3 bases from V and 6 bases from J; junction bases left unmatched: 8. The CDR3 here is CSASGDRERNGYTF. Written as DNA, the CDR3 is TGCAGTGCTAGTGGGGACAGGGAGAGGAATGGCTACACCTTC.

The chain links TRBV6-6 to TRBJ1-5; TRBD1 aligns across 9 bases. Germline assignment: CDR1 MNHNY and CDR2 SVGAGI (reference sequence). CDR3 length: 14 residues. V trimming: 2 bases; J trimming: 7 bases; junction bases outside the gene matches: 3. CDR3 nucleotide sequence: TGTGCCAGCAGTTACGGGACAGGGTACCAGCCCCAGCATTTT. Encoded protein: CASSYGTGYQPQHF.

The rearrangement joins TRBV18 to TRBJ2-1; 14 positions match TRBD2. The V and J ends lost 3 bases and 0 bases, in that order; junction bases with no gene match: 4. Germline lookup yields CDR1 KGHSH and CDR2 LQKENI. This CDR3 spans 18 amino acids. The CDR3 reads CASSPTSGGGSSYNEQFF. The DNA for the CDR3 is TGTGCCAGCTCACCGACTAGCGGGGGGGGTAGCTCCTACAATGAGCAGTTCTTC.

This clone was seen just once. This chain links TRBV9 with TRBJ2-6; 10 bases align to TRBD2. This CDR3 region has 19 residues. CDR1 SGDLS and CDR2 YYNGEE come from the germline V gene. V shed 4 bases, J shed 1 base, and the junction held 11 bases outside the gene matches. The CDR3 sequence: CASSWLAGAASSGANVLTF. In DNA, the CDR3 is TGTGCCAGCAGCTGGCTAGCGGGAGCGGCGTCTTCTGGGGCCAACGTCCTGACTTTC.

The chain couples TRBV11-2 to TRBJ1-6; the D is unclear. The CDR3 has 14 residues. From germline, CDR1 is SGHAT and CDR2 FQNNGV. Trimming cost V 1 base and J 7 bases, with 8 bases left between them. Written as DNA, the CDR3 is TGTGCCAGCAGCTTAGTCGGCAGGAATTCACCCCTCCACTTT. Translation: CASSLVGRNSPLHF.

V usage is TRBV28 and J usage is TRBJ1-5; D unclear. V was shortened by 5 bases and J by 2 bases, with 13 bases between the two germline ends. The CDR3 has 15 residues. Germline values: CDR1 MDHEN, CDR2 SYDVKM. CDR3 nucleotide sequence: TGTGCCAGCAGTCCACCCGGGGTGCGCAATCAGCCCCAGCATTTT. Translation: CASSPPGVRNQPQHF.